These 3 T cell receptor beta chains originate from one sample sequenced in a study of glioma-infiltrating T cells after dendritic cell vaccination. Using immunoSEQ multiplex PCR, the repertoire was profiled, and TCRdb retains in-frame clones only, with some absent. Of roughly 60,000 clones listed, around 85% were seen once; the top ten hold roughly 8.8%. Time point denoted: after dendritic cell vaccination, including at tumor progression/relapse. This sample comprised blood, obtained after dendritic cell vaccination. These receptors were taken from a human donor with glioblastoma.

The chain combines TRBV7-2 with TRBJ1-3; 7 bases agree with TRBD1. V lost 3 bases, J lost 4 bases, and 6 bases stayed unmatched. CDR3 length equals 15 residues. Germline V gene sequence: CDR1 SGHTA, CDR2 FQGNSA. The CDR3 loop is CASSFDRERGNTIYF. For the CDR3, the DNA is TGTGCCAGCAGCTTCGACAGGGAGCGAGGAAACACCATATATTTT.

Only a few counts were recorded for this clone. This chain links TRBV11-2 with TRBJ2-5, with D possibly being TRBD1 (5 bases). This CDR3 spans 15 amino acids. Trimming removed 5 bases from V and 2 bases from J, with 15 bases in between. Looked up from germline, CDR1 is SGHAT and CDR2 is FQNNGV. The CDR3 reads CASSNRPRGQETQYF. CDR3 in DNA: TGTGCCAGCAGCAACAGGCCAAGGGGACAAGAGACCCAGTACTTC.

The chain recombines TRBV7-8 with TRBJ1-5; D is unclear. Deletions cut 5 bases from V and 0 bases from J, with 8 bases between. Germline CDR1 is SGHVS and CDR2 is FQNEAQ. This CDR3 comprises 14 residues. CDR3: CASSPDNSNQPQHF. CDR3 sequence (DNA): TGTGCCAGCAGCCCTGACAATAGCAATCAGCCCCAGCATTTT.